These T cell receptor beta chains were read from a single sample in a study of blood T cells in healthy people across ages. Each CDR3 protein gets one entry after TCRdb re-called the 5' RACE reads with MiXCR. This sample yields 800,000 to 950,000 distinct CDR3 sequences, of which under 40% are seen a single time; roughly 13% belongs to the top ten. The material sequenced was blood. These TCRs come from a man aged 18-30 years in good health. The CDR3 runs from the conserved cysteine through the conserved F or W. The D gene is left open where the match is weak. Some rows have no size entry. The others give once, few or many, or a class for an expanded clone.

.,TRBJ2-3,.,TRBV6-2/TRBV6-3,14,TGTGCCAGCAAAACGGGGGGCAGCACAGATACGCAGTATTTT,CASKTGGSTDTQYF
once,TRBJ2-3,.,TRBV12-3/TRBV12-4,16,TGTGCCAGCAGTTTTGAGGCCGTACCAGTCCCAGATGCGCAGTATTTT,CASSFEAVPVPDAQYF
many,TRBJ2-7,TRBD1,TRBV12-3/TRBV12-4,13,TGTGCCAGCACCCCTGGGACAGGGTGCGAGCAGTACTTC,CASTPGTGCEQYF
many,TRBJ2-1,.,TRBV7-2,14,TGTGCCAGCAGCTTGGCAGACAGCTACAATGAGCAGTTCTTC,CASSLADSYNEQFF
many,TRBJ2-7,.,TRBV5-6,15,TGTGCCAGCAGCTTCTCTCTGGCCAGTGTCTACGAGCAGTACTTC,CASSFSLASVYEQYF
few,TRBJ2-1,.,TRBV28,14,TGTGCCAGCAGACCACCTCTAGGGCACAATGAGCAGTTCTTC,CASRPPLGHNEQFF
many,TRBJ1-1,.,TRBV5-1,13,TGTGCCAGCAGCGGCCAACGAAACACTGAAGCTTTCTTT,CASSGQRNTEAFF
many,TRBJ1-5,TRBD1,TRBV6-6,15,TGTGCCAGCAGCTCGGGACAGGGAAGCAATCAGCCCCAGCATTTT,CASSSGQGSNQPQHF
few,TRBJ1-2,.,TRBV6-2/TRBV6-3,13,TGTGCCAGCAGTTACTCGAGCGGAGTTGGCTACACCTTC,CASSYSSGVGYTF
.,TRBJ1-1,.,TRBV5-1,15,TGCGCCAGCAGCCCTGGAGTGGCAGGGCCCTATGAAGCTTTCTTT,CASSPGVAGPYEAFF
.,TRBJ2-7,TRBD1,TRBV6-5,17,TGTACCAGCAGTTCCTCGTGGCCTTACGACAGGGCCCACGAGCAGTACTTC,CTSSSSWPYDRAHEQYF
.,TRBJ1-4,.,TRBV4-3,14,TGCGCCAGCAGCCTCGTGTCGGGAGATGAAAAACTGTTTTTT,CASSLVSGDEKLFF
many,TRBJ2-7,TRBD2,TRBV6-2/TRBV6-3,13,TGTGCCAGCAGCAAGCGGGGTAGCTACGAGCAGTACTTC,CASSKRGSYEQYF
many,TRBJ1-5,TRBD1,TRBV20-1,13,TGCAGTGCGGCACAGGGGCGGGATCAGCCCCAGCATTTT,CSAAQGRDQPQHF
.,TRBJ2-1,TRBD1,TRBV9,13,TGTGCCAGCAGCGGAGGGACAGAGGGTAAGCAGTTCTTC,CASSGGTEGKQFF
few,TRBJ2-1,TRBD1,TRBV7-2,15,TGTGCCAGCAGCTTCCCCGGGACAGATTACAATGAGCAGTTCTTC,CASSFPGTDYNEQFF
.,TRBJ1-1,TRBD1,TRBV20-1,15,TGCAGTGCTAGTCCCACAGGGGAGGGGGGCACTGAAGCTTTCTTT,CSASPTGEGGTEAFF
once,TRBJ1-2,.,TRBV7-9,10,TGTGCCAGCCCTAGCCAGGGCTACACCTTC,CASPSQGYTF
.,TRBJ2-7,.,TRBV18,20,TGTGCCAGCTCACGCAACCGGGAGGTCCCTGAACAGGGGGGAACCTACGAGCAGTACTTC,CASSRNREVPEQGGTYEQYF
many,TRBJ2-5,.,TRBV20-1,12,TGCAGTGCTCCCATCCGGGGCAATGAGCAGTACTTC,CSAPIRGNEQYF
.,TRBJ2-7,.,TRBV5-1,15,TGCGCCAGCAGCTTGATTCCGGACACATCCTACGAGCAGTACTTC,CASSLIPDTSYEQYF
few,TRBJ2-5,.,TRBV29-1,13,TGCAGCGTTGAACAAGGTGTAGACCCGACCCAGTACTTC,CSVEQGVDPTQYF
.,TRBJ2-5,.,TRBV7-2,15,TGTGCCAGCAGCTTAGCGGCCCAGGTACAAGAGACCCAGTACTTC,CASSLAAQVQETQYF
.,TRBJ2-2,.,TRBV5-1,18,TGCGCCAGCAGCTATGGCCCTTACAGGGCGCGAAACACCGGGGAGCTGTTTTTT,CASSYGPYRARNTGELFF
few,TRBJ2-2,.,TRBV27,14,TGTGCCAGCAGTTCGGGGCTTACTACCGGGGAGCTGTTTTTT,CASSSGLTTGELFF
.,TRBJ1-5,TRBD1,TRBV7-2,13,TGTGCCAGCAGCGGGCAGGGGGCTGAGCCCCAGCATTTT,CASSGQGAEPQHF
.,TRBJ2-3,.,TRBV6-5,15,TGTGCCAGCAGTACCGGGCAGGTCAGCACAGATACGCAGTATTTT,CASSTGQVSTDTQYF
few,TRBJ1-1,TRBD1,TRBV20-1,13,TGCAGTGCTAGAGATGGAGGGGGCGGTGAAGCTTTCTTT,CSARDGGGGEAFF
.,TRBJ2-1,TRBD2,TRBV20-1,16,TGCAGTGCTAGAGATTGGAGTAGCGGGAACCAAGAGACCCAGTTCTTC,CSARDWSSGNQETQFF
many,TRBJ2-3,.,TRBV14,14,TGTGCCAGCAGCCAAGGGTCAGTCACAGATACGCAGTATTTT,CASSQGSVTDTQYF
few,TRBJ2-7,.,TRBV5-1,16,TGCGCCAGCAGCCCAACACAGGGATCTCACTCCTACGAGCAGTACTTC,CASSPTQGSHSYEQYF
.,TRBJ2-3,TRBD1,TRBV4-3,16,TGCGCCAGCAGCCAAGATCTGGGACAGGGTACAGATACGCAGTATTTT,CASSQDLGQGTDTQYF
.,TRBJ2-4,.,TRBV5-1,16,TGCGCCAGCAGCCTATGGCCGGGGGCTAGTGGGAACATTCAGTACTTC,CASSLWPGASGNIQYF
.,TRBJ1-1,.,TRBV12-3/TRBV12-4,13,TGTGCCAGCAGTTTATGGAGCGAGGCTAAAGCTTTCTTT,CASSLWSEAKAFF
.,TRBJ2-7,.,TRBV2,16,TGTGCCAGCAGTGAAGCGCGGCTGGGGGTACCCTACGAGCAGTATTTC,CASSEARLGVPYEQYF
once,TRBJ2-3,.,TRBV12-3/TRBV12-4,16,TGTGCCAGCAGTCCAACCCTATACGCGAGAGCAGATACGCAGTATTTT,CASSPTLYARADTQYF
once,TRBJ2-2,.,TRBV5-1,17,TGCGCCAGCAGCTTGGACCCGGGACCCGCGAACACCGGGGAGCTGTTTTTT,CASSLDPGPANTGELFF
few,TRBJ2-2,TRBD1,TRBV10-3,14,TGTGCCATCGGGACAGGGGCTTCCACCGGGGAGCTGTTTTTT,CAIGTGASTGELFF
.,TRBJ2-2,.,TRBV4-3,16,TGCGCCAGCAGCCAAGATCCGCCCGGGGGTTCCGGGGAGCTGTTTTTT,CASSQDPPGGSGELFF
many,TRBJ1-5,.,TRBV7-3,10,TGTGCCACCCAGGGCCAGCCCCAGCATTTT,CATQGQPQHF
.,TRBJ2-5,.,TRBV20-1,17,TGCAGTGCTAGATGTTGTATTACGACCTACGGGGCCAATGAGCAGTACTTC,CSARCCITTYGANEQYF
few,TRBJ1-1,.,TRBV5-1,12,TGCGCCAGCAGCCTGGATTGGGGTGAAGCTTTCTTT,CASSLDWGEAFF
.,TRBJ2-7,TRBD1,TRBV20-1,14,TGCAGTGCTAGACGCGATTGGGACAGCTACGAGCAGTACTTC,CSARRDWDSYEQYF